This note documents a single T cell receptor (beta chain) sequence. The record originates from a study of blood T cell repertoires in COVID-19. Overall study: COVID-19 samples, acute and convalescent, were from the United States, Italy and Spain. The analysed material was cDNA or gDNA that came from T cells, B-cell-depleted T cells, or PBMCs.

As handled by the study authors: Reference gene primer amplification gave estimated nucleated cell counts. This table comes from immunoSEQ multiplex PCR, and its TCRdb copy is limited to in-frame clones, with some not included. D and trimming were read from the DNA, whereas the V and J calls and clone size are those reported in that table. This repertoire shows 120,000 to 150,000 clones, about 90% found once; its top ten account for 2.3%. The CDR3 has 16 amino acids. Germline V gene data show CDR1 as MGHDK and CDR2 as SYGVNS. Trimming took off 1 base at V and 1 base at J, with 12 bases between the two ends.

Sequenced: peripheral blood. This TCR was sampled from a human donor in a cohort sampled during active COVID-19. This sequence joins TRBV25-1 and TRBJ2-3, with D maybe TRBD2 (6 bases). The DNA for the CDR3 is TGTGCCAGCAGTGAATCACGGGCGGGACGCACAGATACGCAGTATTTT. Encoded protein: CASSESRAGRTDTQYF.